This TCR beta chain was identified in a study of blood T cell repertoires in COVID-19. Looking at the study overall: Spain, Italy and the United States supplied samples that represented acute and convalescent COVID-19. PBMCs, B-cell-depleted T cells, or T cells were the source of the cDNA or gDNA that made up the material.

This clone was recorded once. Original processing notes: The authors estimated nucleated cell counts from reference gene primer amplification. Profiling relied on immunoSEQ multiplex PCR, and the TCRdb table lists in-frame clones only, not all of them. For V, J and clone size, that table is used; D and trimming come from the DNA. The table has some 220,000 clones, 83% seen once. The germline CDR1 and CDR2 sequences are SGHTA and FQGTGA. This CDR3 has 13 residues. V trimming: 5 bases; J trimming: 2 bases; junction bases outside the gene matches: 2. The J gene is TRBJ1-2, the V gene TRBV7-3; TRBD1 aligns across 7 bases. The sample comprised peripheral blood. The clonotype was recovered from a human donor in a cohort sampled during active COVID-19. CDR3 in amino acids: CASSPGQNYGYTF. The CDR3 DNA is TGTGCCAGCAGCCCGGGACAGAACTATGGCTACACCTTC. The full variable domain, completed using reference TRBV7-3 and TRBJ1-2, is GAGVSQTPSNKVTEKGKYVELRCDPISGHTALYWYRQSLGQGPEFLIYFQGTGAADDSGLPNDRFFAVRPEGSVSTLKIQRTERGDSAVYLCASSPGQNYGYTFGSGTRLTVV.